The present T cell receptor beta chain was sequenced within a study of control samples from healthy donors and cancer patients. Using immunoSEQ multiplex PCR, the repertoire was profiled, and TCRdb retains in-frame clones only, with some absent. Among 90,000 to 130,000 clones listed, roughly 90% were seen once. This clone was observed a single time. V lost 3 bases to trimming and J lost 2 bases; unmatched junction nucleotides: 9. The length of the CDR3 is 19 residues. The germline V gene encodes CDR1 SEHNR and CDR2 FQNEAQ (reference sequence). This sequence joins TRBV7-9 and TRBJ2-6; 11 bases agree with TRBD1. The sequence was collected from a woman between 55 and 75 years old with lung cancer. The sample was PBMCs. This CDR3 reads CASSLDRGLLLAGANVLTF. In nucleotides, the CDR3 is TGTGCCAGCAGCTTGGACAGGGGGCTGTTGTTAGCTGGGGCCAACGTCCTGACTTTC.